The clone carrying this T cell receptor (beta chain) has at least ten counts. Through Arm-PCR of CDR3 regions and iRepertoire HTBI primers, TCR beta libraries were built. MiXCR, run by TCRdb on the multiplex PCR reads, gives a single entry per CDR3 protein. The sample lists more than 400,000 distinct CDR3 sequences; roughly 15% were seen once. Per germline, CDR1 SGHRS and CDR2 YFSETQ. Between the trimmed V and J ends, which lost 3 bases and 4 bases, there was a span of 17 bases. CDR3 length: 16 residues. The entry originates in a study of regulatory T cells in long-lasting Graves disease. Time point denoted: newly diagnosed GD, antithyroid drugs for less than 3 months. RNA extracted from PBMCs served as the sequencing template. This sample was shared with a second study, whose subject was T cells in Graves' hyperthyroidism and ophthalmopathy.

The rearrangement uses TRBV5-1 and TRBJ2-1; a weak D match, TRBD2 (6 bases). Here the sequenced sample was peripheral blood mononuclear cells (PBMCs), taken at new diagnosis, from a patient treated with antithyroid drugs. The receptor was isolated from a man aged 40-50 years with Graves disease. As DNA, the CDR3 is TGCGCCAGCAGCTCCCGTGGTAGCGGAAGATACAATGAGCAGTTCTTC. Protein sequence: CASSSRGSGRYNEQFF. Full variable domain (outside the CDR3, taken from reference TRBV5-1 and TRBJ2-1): KAGVTQTPRYLIKTRGQQVTLSCSPISGHRSVSWYQQTPGQGLQFLFEYFSETQRNKGNFPGRFSGRQFSNSRSEMNVSTLELGDSALYLCASSSRGSGRYNEQFFGPGTRLTVL.